These 6 T cell receptor beta chains were all obtained from the same sample, sequenced in a study of blood T cell repertoires in COVID-19. Method: immunoSEQ multiplex PCR; TCRdb's copy keeps in-frame clones and lacks some. The sample lists 100,000 to 150,000 clones, roughly 85% seen once, with 27% in the top ten. The material sequenced was peripheral blood. These receptors came from an elderly woman with acute or convalescent COVID-19.

The genes are TRBV2 and TRBJ1-2; 10 bases align to TRBD1. Trimming removed 3 bases from V and 5 bases from J; junction bases left unmatched: 6. The CDR3 consists of 15 residues. Germline V lookup: CDR1 SNHLY, CDR2 FYNNEI. The CDR3 loop reads CASSEGGQGSYGYTF. CDR3 nucleotides: TGTGCCAGCAGTGAGGGGGGACAGGGGTCTTATGGCTACACCTTC.

This clone is a singleton in its sample. The gene calls are TRBV11-2 and TRBJ1-3, with D perhaps TRBD1 (5 bases). V was trimmed by 5 bases and J by 0 bases, leaving 8 bases between them. Per the germline V gene, CDR1 is SGHAT and CDR2 is FQNNGV. The CDR3 is 14 amino acids. CDR3 in amino acids: CASSLRDSGNTIYF. The CDR3 region has the DNA TGTGCCAGCAGCCTCAGGGACTCTGGAAACACCATATATTTT.

The rearrangement uses TRBV28 and TRBJ1-2, with TRBD1 as a possible D gene (5 bases). The CDR3 covers 14 residues. CDR1 is MDHEN and CDR2 is SYDVKM in the germline V gene. Trimming pared 4 bases from V and 7 bases from J, leaving 16 bases between. The chain's CDR3 is CASSSGQGGSGYTF. The CDR3 nucleotides are TGTGCCAGCAGTTCTGGGCAGGGTGGCTCTGGCTACACCTTC.

The chain combines TRBV7-8 with TRBJ1-1; TRBD1 matches at 7 bases. The V and J ends lost 1 base and 7 bases, in that order; junction bases with no gene match: 15. Germline CDR1 SGHVS, CDR2 FQNEAQ. The CDR3 length is 17 residues. CDR3 loop: CASSLVRGRTGSDEAFF. CDR3 nucleotides: TGTGCCAGCAGCTTAGTAAGGGGGCGGACTGGGAGTGATGAAGCTTTCTTT.

This clone was counted once. The rearrangement links TRBV9 to TRBJ2-7; 7 bases map to TRBD1. The CDR3 contains 14 residues. The germline V gene has CDR1 SGDLS and CDR2 YYNGEE. V was pared by 3 bases and J by 4 bases, with 7 bases of the junction left unmatched. In DNA form, the CDR3 reads TGTGCCAGCAGCGCAGACCCACAGGGGTACGAGCAGTACGTC. This translates into CASSADPQGYEQYV.

This clone was counted a few times. This sequence joins TRBV28 and TRBJ1-1; TRBD1 might be the D (6 bases). Trimming cost V 3 bases and J 3 bases, with 11 bases left between them. CDR3 size: 14 residues. The germline V gene has CDR1 MDHEN and CDR2 SYDVKM. The DNA for the CDR3 is TGTGCCAGCAGTTTTGGGGGCTACTACACTGAAGCTTTCTTT. Encoded protein: CASSFGGYYTEAFF. The full variable domain, in which reference TRBV28 and TRBJ1-1 provide the parts outside the CDR3, is DVKVTQSSRYLVKRTGEKVFLECVQDMDHENMFWYRQDPGLGLRLIYFSYDVKMKEKGDIPEGYSVSREKKERFSLILESASTNQTSMYLCASSFGGYYTEAFFGQGTRLTVV.